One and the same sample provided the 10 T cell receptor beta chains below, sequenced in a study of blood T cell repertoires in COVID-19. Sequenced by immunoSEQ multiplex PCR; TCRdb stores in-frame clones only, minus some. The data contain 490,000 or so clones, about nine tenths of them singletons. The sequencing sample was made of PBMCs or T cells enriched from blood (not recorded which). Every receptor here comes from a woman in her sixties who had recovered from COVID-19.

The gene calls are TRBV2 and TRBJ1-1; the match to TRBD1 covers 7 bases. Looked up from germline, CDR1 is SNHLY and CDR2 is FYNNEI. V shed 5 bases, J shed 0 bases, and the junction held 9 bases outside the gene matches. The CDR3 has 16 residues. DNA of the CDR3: TGTGCCAGCAGTTTCTGGACAGGCGGGATGAACACTGAAGCTTTCTTT. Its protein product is CASSFWTGGMNTEAFF.

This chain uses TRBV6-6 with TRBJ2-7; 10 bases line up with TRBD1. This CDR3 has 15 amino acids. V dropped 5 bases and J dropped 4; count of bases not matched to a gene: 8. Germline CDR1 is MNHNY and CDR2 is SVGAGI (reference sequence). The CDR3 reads CASSRPGTGEYEQYV. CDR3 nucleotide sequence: TGTGCCAGCAGTAGGCCCGGGACAGGGGAGTACGAGCAGTACGTC.

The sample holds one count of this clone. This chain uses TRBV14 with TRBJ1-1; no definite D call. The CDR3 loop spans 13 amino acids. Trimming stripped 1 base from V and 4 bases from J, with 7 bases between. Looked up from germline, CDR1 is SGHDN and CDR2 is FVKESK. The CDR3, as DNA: TGTGCCAGCAGCCAAGTCCCGAGCACTGAAGCTTTCTTT. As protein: CASSQVPSTEAFF. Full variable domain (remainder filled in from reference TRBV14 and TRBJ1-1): EAGVTQFPSHSVIEKGQTVTLRCDPISGHDNLYWYRRVMGKEIKFLLHFVKESKQDESGMPNNRFLAERTGGTYSTLKVQPAELEDSGVYFCASSQVPSTEAFFGQGTRLTVV.

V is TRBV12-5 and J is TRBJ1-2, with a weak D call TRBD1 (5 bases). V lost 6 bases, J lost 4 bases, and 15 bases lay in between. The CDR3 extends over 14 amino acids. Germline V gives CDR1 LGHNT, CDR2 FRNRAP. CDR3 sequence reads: CASGFDRKRYGYTF. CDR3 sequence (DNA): TGTGCTAGTGGCTTCGACAGAAAACGCTATGGCTACACCTTC.

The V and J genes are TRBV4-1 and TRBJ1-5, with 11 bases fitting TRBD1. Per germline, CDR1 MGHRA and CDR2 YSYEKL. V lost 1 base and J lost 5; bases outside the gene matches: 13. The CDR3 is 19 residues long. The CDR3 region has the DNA TGCGCCAGCAGCCAAGTCAAAACAGGCTGGACAGGGGGCCATCAGCCCCAGCATTTT. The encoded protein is CASSQVKTGWTGGHQPQHF.

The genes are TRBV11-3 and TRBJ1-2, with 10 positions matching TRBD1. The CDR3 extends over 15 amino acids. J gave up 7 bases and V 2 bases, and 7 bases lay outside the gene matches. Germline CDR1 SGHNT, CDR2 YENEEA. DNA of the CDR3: TGTGCCAGCAGCTTAAACCAAGGGACAGGGGTTGGCTACACCTTC. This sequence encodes CASSLNQGTGVGYTF. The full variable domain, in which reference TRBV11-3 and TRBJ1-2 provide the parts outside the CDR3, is EAGVVQSPRYKIIEKKQPVAFWCNPISGHNTLYWYLQNLGQGPELLIRYENEEAVDDSQLPKDRFSAERLKGVDSTLKIQPAELGDSAVYLCASSLNQGTGVGYTFGSGTRLTVV.

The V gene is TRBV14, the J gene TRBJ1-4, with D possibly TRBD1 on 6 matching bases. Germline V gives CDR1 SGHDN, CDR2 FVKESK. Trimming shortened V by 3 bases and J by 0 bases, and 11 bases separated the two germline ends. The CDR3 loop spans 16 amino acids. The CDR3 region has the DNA TGTGCCAGCAGCCACCTGGGACACACAACTAATGAAAAACTGTTTTTT. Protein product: CASSHLGHTTNEKLFF. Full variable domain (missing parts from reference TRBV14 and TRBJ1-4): EAGVTQFPSHSVIEKGQTVTLRCDPISGHDNLYWYRRVMGKEIKFLLHFVKESKQDESGMPNNRFLAERTGGTYSTLKVQPAELEDSGVYFCASSHLGHTTNEKLFFGSGTQLSVL.

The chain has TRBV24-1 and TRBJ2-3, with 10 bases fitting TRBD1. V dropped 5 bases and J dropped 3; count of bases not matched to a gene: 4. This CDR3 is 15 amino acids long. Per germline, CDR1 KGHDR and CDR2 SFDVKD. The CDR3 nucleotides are TGTGCCACCAGTGCCCGGACAGGGGGAACAGATACGCAGTATTTT. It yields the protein CATSARTGGTDTQYF.

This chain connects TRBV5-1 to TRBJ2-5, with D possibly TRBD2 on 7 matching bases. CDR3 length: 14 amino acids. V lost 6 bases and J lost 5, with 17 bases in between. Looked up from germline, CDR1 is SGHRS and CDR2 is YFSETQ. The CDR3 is CASTPGGLQETQYF. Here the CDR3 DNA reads TGCGCCAGCACCCCCGGGGGGCTGCAGGAGACCCAGTACTTC.

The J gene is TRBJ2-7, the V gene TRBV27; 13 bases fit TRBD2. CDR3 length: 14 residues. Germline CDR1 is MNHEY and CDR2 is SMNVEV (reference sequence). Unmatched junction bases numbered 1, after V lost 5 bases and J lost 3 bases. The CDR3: CASSRLAGGYEQYV. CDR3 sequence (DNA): TGTGCCAGCAGTAGACTAGCGGGGGGCTACGAGCAGTACGTC.